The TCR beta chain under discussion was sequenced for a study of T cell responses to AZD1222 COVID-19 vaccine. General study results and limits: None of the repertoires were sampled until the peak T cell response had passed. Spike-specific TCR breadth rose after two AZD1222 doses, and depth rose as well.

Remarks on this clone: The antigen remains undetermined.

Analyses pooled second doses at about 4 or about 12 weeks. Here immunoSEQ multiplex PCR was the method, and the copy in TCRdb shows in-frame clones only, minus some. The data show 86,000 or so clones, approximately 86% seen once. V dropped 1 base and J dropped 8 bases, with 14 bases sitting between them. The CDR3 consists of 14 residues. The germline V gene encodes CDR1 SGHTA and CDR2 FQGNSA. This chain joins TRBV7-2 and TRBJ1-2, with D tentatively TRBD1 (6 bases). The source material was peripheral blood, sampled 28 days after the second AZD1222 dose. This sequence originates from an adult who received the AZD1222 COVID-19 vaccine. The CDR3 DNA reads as TGTGCCAGCAGCTTAGGGCAGGGGTCACGGGGCTACACCTTC. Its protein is CASSLGQGSRGYTF.